Listed here are 7 T cell receptor beta chains from one sample, sequenced in a study of CD8 T cells in Susac syndrome. With random hexamers, reverse transcription was performed on about 0.45 to 1 ug of RNA. TCRdb processed the immunoSEQ multiplex PCR reads anew with MiXCR; each CDR3 protein has one entry. The sample carries 200,000 to 300,000 distinct CDR3 sequences, approximately 95% recorded once. Specimen: CD4+ T cells from PBMCs. These receptors originate from a human donor with Susac syndrome.

This chain connects TRBV30 to TRBJ1-2; 8 bases map to TRBD1. Germline CDR1 reads GTSNPN; CDR2 reads SVGIG (reference sequence). Unmatched junction bases numbered 5, after V lost 0 bases and J lost 8 bases. There are 13 residues in the CDR3. The CDR3 bases are TGTGCCTGGAGTGTCGGACAGGGTGGAGGCTACACCTTC. Translating it yields CAWSVGQGGGYTF. The whole variable domain, remainder taken from reference TRBV30 and TRBJ1-2, is SQTIHQWPATLVQPVGSPLSLECTVEGTSNPNLYWYRQAAGRGLQLLFYSVGIGQISSEVPQNLSASRPQDRQFILSSKKLLLSDSGFYLCAWSVGQGGGYTFGSGTRLTVV.

The chain is built from TRBV9 and TRBJ2-7; D possibly corresponds to TRBD1 (6 bases). Looked up from germline, CDR1 is SGDLS and CDR2 is YYNGEE. V lost 0 bases and J 5 bases, leaving 12 bases between the germline ends. The CDR3 has 14 residues. The CDR3: CASSVAAQGHEQYF. The DNA of the CDR3 is TGTGCCAGCAGCGTAGCGGCACAGGGCCACGAGCAGTACTTC. Together with reference TRBV9 and TRBJ2-7, the CDR3 gives the full variable domain: DSGVTQTPKHLITATGQRVTLRCSPRSGDLSVYWYQQSLDQGLQFLIQYYNGEERAKGNILERFSAQQFPDLHSELNLSSLELGDSALYFCASSVAAQGHEQYFGPGTRLTVT.

This sequence joins TRBV2 and TRBJ1-5; 8 bases match TRBD1. Trimming cost V 3 bases and J 2 bases; bases outside gene matches: 3. Germline V gene data show CDR1 as SNHLY and CDR2 as FYNNEI. The CDR3 consists of 15 residues. The CDR3 spells CASSEGGQGNQPQHF. DNA of the CDR3: TGTGCCAGCAGTGAGGGGGGACAGGGCAATCAGCCCCAGCATTTT.

In its sample, this clonotype was seen once. The V call is TRBV7-3, the J call TRBJ2-3, with TRBD2 matching over 9 bases. Germline V lookup: CDR1 SGHTA, CDR2 FQGTGA. The V gene end was trimmed by 5 bases and the J gene end by 3 bases; junction bases not matched to a gene: 9. The CDR3 is made up of 16 amino acids. The CDR3 DNA is TGTGCCAGCAGCCCGATAGCGGGAGTTTCGACAGATACGCAGTATTTT. It yields the protein CASSPIAGVSTDTQYF.

This clonotype was seen only once. This chain joins TRBV3-1 and TRBJ2-5; D is uncertain. The germline V gene encodes CDR1 LGHDT and CDR2 YNNKEL (reference sequence). This CDR3 comprises 14 residues. The V end lost 4 bases, the J end lost 0 bases, and 9 bases lay between the germline ends. For the CDR3, the DNA is TGTGCCAGCAGCCTCGGGCGGTACCAAGAGACCCAGTACTTC. Encoded protein: CASSLGRYQETQYF.

The V gene is TRBV28, the J gene TRBJ2-1, with D maybe TRBD2 (6 bases). Germline V gene lookup returns CDR1 MDHEN and CDR2 SYDVKM. The V and J ends lost 9 bases and 4 bases respectively, with 19 bases between them. This CDR3 is built from 15 residues. CDR3 in DNA: TGTGCCAGTGACGTGAGCTTGGGAGGATACAATGAGCAGTTCTTC. Encoded protein: CASDVSLGGYNEQFF. The entire variable domain, with the rest obtained from reference TRBV28 and TRBJ2-1, is as follows: DVKVTQSSRYLVKRTGEKVFLECVQDMDHENMFWYRQDPGLGLRLIYFSYDVKMKEKGDIPEGYSVSREKKERFSLILESASTNQTSMYLCASDVSLGGYNEQFFGPGTRLTVL.

V gene TRBV9 combines with J gene TRBJ2-3; D perhaps matches TRBD1 (6 bases). With 4 bases removed from V and 4 bases from J, the gap between germline ends came to 19 bases. The CDR3 is 16 residues long. The germline V gene has CDR1 SGDLS and CDR2 YYNGEE. Written as DNA, the CDR3 is TGTGCCAGCAGCTCTGCCGCCGGGACACAGTCAGATACGCAGTATTTT. Its translation: CASSSAAGTQSDTQYF.